This T cell receptor (beta chain) was obtained from a study of T cell responses to AZD1222 COVID-19 vaccine. Overall study findings and caveats: Only six or seven AZD1222 recipients tested seropositive at baseline. A reported finding is that nearly half of spike-specific TCRs target unmutated variant regions.

As to this clone: What it binds is not known.

Trimming pared 1 base from V and 7 bases from J, leaving 13 bases between. The germline gives CDR1 SEHNR, CDR2 FQNEAQ (reference sequence). The CDR3 extends over 14 amino acids. Libraries were prepared by immunoSEQ multiplex PCR; TCRdb keeps only in-frame clonotypes and omits some of them. The sample holds around 83,000 clones, nearly 90% seen once. The V call is TRBV7-9, the J call TRBJ2-5; tentatively, D is TRBD2 (6 bases). This specimen consisted of peripheral blood, obtained on day 0 of AZD1222 vaccination. The clonotype originates from an adult in good health. CDR3 DNA sequence: TGTGCCAGCAGCTTAGGACTAGTCCCCCGGACCCAGTACTTC. This translates into CASSLGLVPRTQYF.